This paragraph covers one TCR beta chain sequence. This specimen belongs to a study of blood T cell repertoires in COVID-19. Whole-study context: The United States, Italy and Spain were the sources of the acute and convalescent COVID-19 samples.

Assay used: immunoSEQ multiplex PCR; TCRdb lists only in-frame clones, some missing. The table records 60,000 to 75,000 clones, around four fifths of them present only once. CDR1 SGHTS and CDR2 YDEGEE come from the germline V gene. V trimming: 3 bases; J trimming: 3 bases; junction bases outside the gene matches: 3. The CDR3 runs to 16 residues. This receptor was identified in a human donor in a cohort sampled during active COVID-19. The rearrangement uses TRBV5-8 and TRBJ2-7, with 16 bases identical to TRBD2. Sequences were obtained from peripheral blood. For the CDR3, the DNA is TGTGCCAGCAGCTCGGGACTAGCGGGAGGGTACTACGAGCAGTACTTC. Amino acids: CASSSGLAGGYYEQYF.